The rows below give T cell receptor beta chains drawn from one sample of a study of persistence of HIV-infected CD4 T cells. Their antigens remain unidentified. Clones were read by immunoSEQ multiplex PCR, and TCRdb kept only the in-frame ones, dropping some. This table holds 48,000 or so clones, more than 60% found once. Sequences were derived from CD4+ T cells sorted from PBMCs after approximately 19-hour stimulation, sampled from a patient who received antiretroviral therapy. These TCRs come from an adult man with HIV who was CMV-seropositive. Both conserved end residues are part of each CDR3. D genes are given only for firm matches. The size field is filled for only some rows; it gives once, few, many or a size class.

j_gene,d_gene,abundance,v_gene,CDR3nt,CDR3aa
TRBJ2-2,.,.,TRBV7-2,TGTGCCAGCAGCTTACGGCAGATCAGCGGGGAGCTGTTTTTT,CASSLRQISGELFF
TRBJ1-2,.,.,TRBV3-1/TRBV3-2,TGTGCCAGCAGCCAAGTTTCAGGAGGCGGCTATGGCTACACCTTC,CASSQVSGGGYGYTF
TRBJ1-1,TRBD1,.,TRBV10-3,TGTGCCAGCTTGAGCGGAGCGGGACAGGGGGTTGGCACTGAAGCTTTCTTT,CASLSGAGQGVGTEAFF
TRBJ1-6,TRBD1,.,TRBV27,TGTGCCAGCAGTTTCTCCCGGACAGGACTGAGCTCCTATAATTCACCCCTCCACTTT,CASSFSRTGLSSYNSPLHF
TRBJ2-7,.,once,TRBV19,TGTGCCAGTAGTGACCGGACAGCCACCTTCTCCTACGAGCAGTACTTC,CASSDRTATFSYEQYF
TRBJ2-3,.,.,TRBV6-5,TGTGCCAGCAGTCAGGACTATTTAACAGATACGCAGTATTTT,CASSQDYLTDTQYF
TRBJ2-3,.,.,TRBV27,TGTGCCAGCAGGCCACAAGCACTCACAGATACGCAGTATTTT,CASRPQALTDTQYF
TRBJ2-4,.,.,TRBV4-1,TGCGCCAGCAGCCAAAATATAGCTCCAGGAGAAAACATTCAGTACTTC,CASSQNIAPGENIQYF
TRBJ1-2,.,.,TRBV29-1,TGCAGCGGGGACGTTAACTATGGCTACACCTTC,CSGDVNYGYTF
TRBJ2-7,.,.,TRBV30,TGTGCCTGGAGTTACAAAACCTACGAGCAGTACTTC,CAWSYKTYEQYF
TRBJ2-1,TRBD1,.,TRBV19,TGTGCCAGTATTCACAGGGGGGAGGACAATGAGCAGTTCTTC,CASIHRGEDNEQFF
TRBJ1-1,.,.,TRBV10-1,TGCGCCAGCCGGGCCAGGGAGGACACTGAAGCTTTCTTT,CASRAREDTEAFF
TRBJ1-1,TRBD1,.,TRBV10-1,TGCGCCAGCAGTGAATGGGACAGGGGGACTGAAGCTTTCTTT,CASSEWDRGTEAFF
TRBJ1-4,TRBD1,.,TRBV28,TGTGCCAGCAGTTTGGGACAGTCTAATGAAAAACTGTTTTTT,CASSLGQSNEKLFF
TRBJ1-3,.,few,TRBV19,TGTGCCAGCGGGGGCCGGCAGGGCTACTCTGGAAACACCATATATTTT,CASGGRQGYSGNTIYF
TRBJ1-1,.,medium-sized,TRBV30,TGTGCCTGGAGTGTTCGTTGGCGGCCGGGCACTGAAGCTTTCTTT,CAWSVRWRPGTEAFF
TRBJ2-7,TRBD1,.,TRBV9,TGTGCCAGCAGCGTAGGCGGGACAGGGGCCACCTACGAGCAGTACTTC,CASSVGGTGATYEQYF
TRBJ2-2,TRBD2,.,TRBV2,TGTGCCAGCAGTGAACTAACTAGCGACGGGGAGCTGTTTTTT,CASSELTSDGELFF
TRBJ2-7,.,.,TRBV5-1,TGCGCCAGCAGCCGGCGGGGCTCCTACGAGCAGTACTTC,CASSRRGSYEQYF
TRBJ2-3,.,once,TRBV4-2,TGTGCCAGCAGCCAAGATCCATCAACAGATACGCAGTATTTT,CASSQDPSTDTQYF
TRBJ2-3,TRBD2,.,TRBV5-1,TGCGCCAGCAGCTTGGAGGCTAGCGGGAGGTTCACAGATACGCAGTATTTT,CASSLEASGRFTDTQYF
TRBJ1-1,.,once,TRBV10-3,TGTGCCATCAGTGAGTCTCCGGGGGGTGTTAACACTGAAGCTTTCTTT,CAISESPGGVNTEAFF
TRBJ1-6,TRBD1,.,TRBV6-5,TGTGCCAGCAGTTACTCCCGACAGGGGGAATCACCCCTCCACTTT,CASSYSRQGESPLHF
TRBJ2-7,.,once,TRBV5-1,TGCGCCAGCGGGGACCGCTTTTCCTACGAGCAGTACTTC,CASGDRFSYEQYF
TRBJ2-5,.,once,TRBV30,TGTGCCTGGGAAAGTGGGCCCCTGGAGACCCAGTACTTC,CAWESGPLETQYF
TRBJ2-1,.,.,TRBV2,TGTGCCAGCAGACGGGAAAGGGGGGCAGCAAACTACAATGAGCAGTTCTTC,CASRRERGAANYNEQFF
TRBJ1-3,.,few,TRBV2,TGTGCCAGCACCCCTCGGGACACCTTCTCTGGAAACACCATATATTTT,CASTPRDTFSGNTIYF
TRBJ2-7,TRBD1,.,TRBV11-2,TGTGCCAGCAGCTTAGGGGGACAGGCCCTACGGGGCGAGCAGTACTTC,CASSLGGQALRGEQYF
TRBJ1-5,TRBD1,few,TRBV2,TGTGCCAGCAGTACCAGGGGGCTTCAGCCCCAGCATTTT,CASSTRGLQPQHF
TRBJ1-1,.,.,TRBV6-5,TGTGCCAGCAATCAAATTGGGCACACTGAAGCTTTCTTT,CASNQIGHTEAFF
TRBJ1-5,.,.,TRBV10-2,TGCGCCAGCAGTGAGCCCTGGGACCTTCTGGGCAATCAGCCCCAGCATTTT,CASSEPWDLLGNQPQHF
TRBJ1-1,.,.,TRBV20-1,TGCAGTGCTAGTGGGGGCCCTAGCACTGAAGCTTTCTTT,CSASGGPSTEAFF
TRBJ2-2,.,.,TRBV19,TGTGCCAGTAGTATAGTAGCTGTCACCGGGGAGCTGTTTTTT,CASSIVAVTGELFF
TRBJ2-1,TRBD1,few,TRBV18,TGTGCCAGCTCTCCCGACAGGGTGTCCTACAATGAGCAGTTCTTC,CASSPDRVSYNEQFF
TRBJ1-1,.,.,TRBV7-8,TGTGCCAGCAGCTCAGCTCAGTATGAAGCTTTCTTT,CASSSAQYEAFF
TRBJ2-1,TRBD2,.,TRBV11-3,TGTGCCAGCAGCTTAGTTGTTAGCGGGATAGCTGAGCAGTTCTTC,CASSLVVSGIAEQFF
TRBJ1-1,.,.,TRBV3-1/TRBV3-2,TGTGCCAGCAGCCAAGACCCGGGACACGATGAAGCTTTCTTT,CASSQDPGHDEAFF
TRBJ2-7,.,.,TRBV12-3/TRBV12-4,TGTGCCAGCAGTATATCCTACGAGCAGTACTTC,CASSISYEQYF
TRBJ1-1,.,.,TRBV7-2,TGTGCCAGCAGCTTAGTCCCGGAGAACACTGAAGCTTTCTTT,CASSLVPENTEAFF
TRBJ2-3,.,.,TRBV3-1/TRBV3-2,TGTGCCAGCAGCCAAGGCCCACTGCAGACGCAGTATTTT,CASSQGPLQTQYF
TRBJ2-2,.,.,TRBV7-8,TGTGCCAGCAGCCCACGGACTACCCTCGCCGGGGAGCTGTTTTTT,CASSPRTTLAGELFF
TRBJ2-7,TRBD1,few,TRBV5-4,TGTGCCAGCAGCCTTGAGACAGGGACGGGCGAGCAGTACTTC,CASSLETGTGEQYF
TRBJ1-1,TRBD1,.,TRBV7-3,TGTGCCAGCAGCGCGACAGGGGGAGCTACTGAAGCTTTCTTT,CASSATGGATEAFF
TRBJ1-6,.,.,TRBV7-6,TGTGCCAGCAGCTTAGTCGGCGGGGGCGCGGGTAATTCACCCCTCCACTTT,CASSLVGGGAGNSPLHF
TRBJ1-2,.,.,TRBV6-5,TGTGCCAGCACCCCTGGGGACTCCGGGAGCTATGGCTACACCTTC,CASTPGDSGSYGYTF
TRBJ2-7,TRBD1,.,TRBV4-2,TGTGCCAGCAGCCAAGATCGGGTCGACAGGGGTTCGAACGAGCAGTACTTC,CASSQDRVDRGSNEQYF
TRBJ2-2,TRBD1,.,TRBV6-5,TGTGCCAGCAGTTACTCCACGACAGGGGGCTCCGGGGAGCTGTTTTTT,CASSYSTTGGSGELFF
TRBJ2-7,.,.,TRBV4-2,TGTGCCAGCAGCCAAGGGGCGGGGACGTACGAGCAGTACTTC,CASSQGAGTYEQYF
TRBJ1-2,TRBD1,few,TRBV9,TGTGCCAGCAGTACTGACAGGGACGGTGGCTACACCTTC,CASSTDRDGGYTF